This passage covers 8 T cell receptor beta chains from one sample sequenced in a study of beta chain features in type 1 diabetes. The antigens these receptors bind are not known. Findings of the study overall: Researchers report that Type 1 diabetes patients had moderately but significantly shorter TCRB CDR3s across all four CD4+ subsets.

All of the isolated RNA was reverse transcribed, so expressed TCRB transcripts were sequenced. Repertoires were generated with immunoSEQ multiplex PCR, while TCRdb's copy carries only in-frame clones and drops some. The table lists roughly 400,000 clones, 9.6% of them singletons. The sequencing input was central memory CD4+ T cells from blood. These receptor sequences come from a young man with type 1 diabetes.

This clone was counted ten times or more. The chain employs TRBV7-9 and TRBJ2-1, with 8 bases lining up with TRBD2. The CDR3 covers 14 residues. V lost 7 bases to trimming and J lost 6 bases; unmatched junction nucleotides: 8. The germline CDR1 and CDR2 sequences are SEHNR and FQNEAQ (reference sequence). Written as DNA, the CDR3 is TGTGCCAGCACCCGAGGGAGCGGGAGCAATGAGCAGTTCTTC. Its protein is CASTRGSGSNEQFF. The full variable domain, its missing parts supplied by reference TRBV7-9 and TRBJ2-1, is DTGVSQNPRHKITKRGQNVTFRCDPISEHNRLYWYRQTLGQGPEFLTYFQNEAQLEKSRLLSDRFSAERPKGSFSTLEIQRTEQGDSAMYLCASTRGSGSNEQFFGPGTRLTVL.

A few counts support this clone. The V call is TRBV5-4, the J call TRBJ2-4; 11 bases are shared with TRBD1. This CDR3 contains 18 residues. In germline, CDR1 is SGHNT, CDR2 YYREEE (reference sequence). J was trimmed by 0 bases and V by 4 bases; bases with no gene match: 9. The CDR3 spells CASSLGQGAYSAKNIQYF. CDR3 sequence (DNA): TGTGCCAGCAGCCTCGGACAGGGGGCGTATTCAGCCAAAAACATTCAGTACTTC.

This clone turned up a few times. The chain recombines TRBV27 with TRBJ2-2; 16 positions match TRBD2. The CDR3 is made up of 16 amino acids. Germline V gene data show CDR1 as MNHEY and CDR2 as SMNVEV (reference sequence). J lost 4 bases, V lost 7 bases, and 3 bases had no gene match. CDR3 in amino acids: CASMGLAGGATGELFF. CDR3 nucleotide sequence: TGTGCCAGCATGGGACTAGCGGGAGGGGCCACCGGGGAGCTGTTTTTT.

This clone was picked up many times. The chain links TRBV14 to TRBJ1-1; D gene uncertain. The CDR3 spans 15 residues. Germline values: CDR1 SGHDN, CDR2 FVKESK. V dropped 4 bases and J dropped 4 bases, with 16 bases sitting between them. CDR3 residues: CASSRVWGKGTEAFF. The CDR3 region has the DNA TGTGCCAGCAGCCGGGTCTGGGGAAAGGGCACTGAAGCTTTCTTT.

This clone has only a few counts. Additional DNA sequences in this sample encode the identical CDR3. The chain uses TRBV19 and TRBJ2-7; no clear D. The germline V gene encodes CDR1 LNHDA and CDR2 SQIVND (reference sequence). The V end lost 4 bases, the J end lost 2 bases, and 3 bases lay between the germline ends. The CDR3 runs 11 residues. The CDR3 nucleotides read TGTGCCAGTAGTAGCACCTACGAGCAGTACTTC. This codes for CASSSTYEQYF.

The rearrangement uses TRBV7-9 and TRBJ2-7; perhaps TRBD2 as D (6 bases). Germline CDR1 is SEHNR and CDR2 is FQNEAQ (reference sequence). Trimming took 2 bases from V and 3 from J, leaving 8 bases between them. There are 13 residues in the CDR3. The CDR3 reads CASSLWGVYEQYF. Here the CDR3 DNA reads TGTGCCAGCAGCTTATGGGGGGTCTACGAGCAGTACTTC. The whole variable domain, filled in from reference TRBV7-9 and TRBJ2-7, reads DTGVSQNPRHKITKRGQNVTFRCDPISEHNRLYWYRQTLGQGPEFLTYFQNEAQLEKSRLLSDRFSAERPKGSFSTLEIQRTEQGDSAMYLCASSLWGVYEQYFGPGTRLTVT.

This rearrangement joins TRBV19 to TRBJ1-1; the match to TRBD1 covers 7 bases. The CDR3 loop spans 13 amino acids. V shed 6 bases, J shed 1 base, and the junction held 2 bases outside the gene matches. CDR1 is LNHDA, CDR2 SQIVND, per germline (reference sequence). The CDR3 DNA reads as TGTGCCAGTAGGGACAGGTCGAACACTGAAGCTTTCTTT. Protein sequence: CASRDRSNTEAFF. Combining the CDR3 with reference TRBV19 and TRBJ1-1 gives the whole variable domain DGGITQSPKYLFRKEGQNVTLSCEQNLNHDAMYWYRQDPGQGLRLIYYSQIVNDFQKGDIAEGYSVSREKKESFPLTVTSAQKNPTAFYLCASRDRSNTEAFFGQGTRLTVV.

The table lists this clone with many counts. CDR3 residues: CAISEWDRGRVSKNIQYF. The DNA for the CDR3 is TGTGCCATCAGTGAATGGGACAGGGGACGGGTCTCCAAAAACATTCAGTACTTC. J is TRBJ2-4 and V is TRBV10-3; 10 positions agree with TRBD1. The ends lost 3 bases at V and 2 bases at J; junction bases unmatched: 10. Germline CDR1 reads ENHRY; CDR2 reads SYGVKD. The CDR3 is 18 residues long.